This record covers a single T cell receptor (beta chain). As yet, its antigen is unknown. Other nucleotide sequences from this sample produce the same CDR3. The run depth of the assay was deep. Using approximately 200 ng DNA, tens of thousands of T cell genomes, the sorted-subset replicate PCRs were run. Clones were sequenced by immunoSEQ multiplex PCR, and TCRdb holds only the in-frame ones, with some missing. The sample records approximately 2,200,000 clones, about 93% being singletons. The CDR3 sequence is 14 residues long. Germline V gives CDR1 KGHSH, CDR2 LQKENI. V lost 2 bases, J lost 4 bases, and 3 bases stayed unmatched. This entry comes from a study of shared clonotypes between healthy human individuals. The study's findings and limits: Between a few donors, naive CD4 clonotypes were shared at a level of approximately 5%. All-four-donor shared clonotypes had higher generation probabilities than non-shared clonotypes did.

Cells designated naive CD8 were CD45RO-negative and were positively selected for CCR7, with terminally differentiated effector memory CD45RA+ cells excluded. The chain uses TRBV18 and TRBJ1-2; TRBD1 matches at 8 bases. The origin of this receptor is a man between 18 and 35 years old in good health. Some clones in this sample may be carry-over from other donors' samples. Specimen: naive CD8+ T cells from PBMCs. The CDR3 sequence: CASSPGQGTYGYTF. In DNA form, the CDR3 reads TGTGCCAGCTCACCAGGACAGGGCACCTATGGCTACACCTTC.